This T cell receptor beta chain was captured by sequencing in a study of blood T cell repertoires in COVID-19. Produced via immunoSEQ multiplex PCR; TCRdb's table is partial and in-frame only. The sample lists around 230,000 clones, roughly 85% occurring once. V was trimmed by 2 bases and J by 11 bases, leaving 18 bases between them. There are 14 residues in the CDR3. Germline assignment: CDR1 SGHAT and CDR2 FQNNGV. The study drew participants aged about 18 to 89 years from 24 US areas. The clonotype was recovered from a woman aged 35 to 49 with acute COVID-19. V gene TRBV11-2 combines with J gene TRBJ1-1; D is possibly TRBD1 (6 bases). The sample consisted of PBMCs or T cells enriched from blood (not recorded which). The CDR3: CASSLPNTGLGAFF. CDR3 coding DNA: TGTGCCAGCAGCTTACCCAATACAGGGTTAGGTGCTTTCTTT.